The rows below give T cell receptor beta chains drawn from one sample of a study of T cell clonotyping in hematopoietic cell transplantation. Method: immunoSEQ multiplex PCR; TCRdb's copy keeps in-frame clones and lacks some. The sample consists of 4,700 or so clones, 89% of them appearing once. The starting material was peripheral blood mononuclear cells, obtained 100 days after allogeneic stem cell transplant. The receptors derive from an older male patient who had an allogeneic stem cell transplant from an unrelated donor, so T cells may come from the graft donor. Some clones in this sample may be carry-over from other donors' samples. Each CDR3 is given without its conserved first and last residue. Each record gives: CDR3 protein, V gene, D gene, J gene. A D gene is named only where the DNA matches it firmly.

ASSLFGQGMETQY TRBV11-3 TRBD1 TRBJ2-5
ASSPTYRLYGYT TRBV28 - TRBJ1-2
ASSPQGTQQPQH TRBV18 - TRBJ1-5
ASSQDHGSLSGNTIY TRBV4-3 - TRBJ1-3
ASSLWLGKEAF TRBV28 - TRBJ1-1
ASSLGVTEAF TRBV11-2 - TRBJ1-1
ASSFGRSSYNEQF TRBV28 - TRBJ2-1
ASSQFWDRPSLQY TRBV6-5 TRBD1 TRBJ2-7
ASSFRGTQGRNQPQH TRBV5-8 - TRBJ1-5
ASSSDSSYEQY TRBV5-1 - TRBJ2-7
ASSVEGQRFT TRBV6-1 TRBD1 TRBJ1-1
ASSLTWQYEQY TRBV27 - TRBJ2-7
ASRDNGQGGGYT TRBV2 TRBD1 TRBJ1-2
ASSQSPEQPQH TRBV14 - TRBJ1-5
ASSEGTSGKRSDTQY TRBV28 TRBD2 TRBJ2-3
ASSHSQFTLH TRBV4-2 - TRBJ1-6
ASSYSAETNEKLF TRBV6-5 - TRBJ1-4
ASRSDTREQY TRBV19 - TRBJ2-7
ASSSPDRTEKLF TRBV5-1 - TRBJ1-4
ASSLSGTGSYEQY TRBV5-4 TRBD1 TRBJ2-7
ASSVEGGTEAF TRBV9 - TRBJ1-1
ASSYRGSGELF TRBV6-5 - TRBJ2-2
ASGEYSNEQF TRBV30 - TRBJ2-1
ASLPRGSSGANVLT TRBV19 - TRBJ2-6
ASQQGQETQY TRBV28 - TRBJ2-5
ASSPPGGLGHYEQY TRBV28 TRBD2 TRBJ2-7
ASQGGRGF TRBV2 - TRBJ2-1
ASSNQREAYNEQF TRBV28 TRBD2 TRBJ2-1
ASSDGSWPTETQY TRBV6-1 - TRBJ2-5
ASSLGLAVTYEQY TRBV4-1 TRBD2 TRBJ2-7
ASSPKRTHGTDTQY TRBV5-1 - TRBJ2-3
ASSTMMDNEQF TRBV5-6 - TRBJ2-1
ASSRAGAYEQY TRBV28 TRBD2 TRBJ2-7
AISEVSGGSYNEQF TRBV10-3 TRBD2 TRBJ2-1
ASLLGRGSYEQY TRBV28 - TRBJ2-7
ASSTPGQALSPS TRBV19 TRBD1 TRBJ1-2
ASSLLTAGNTIY TRBV28 - TRBJ1-3
ASSQDRTGGLETQY TRBV4-1 TRBD1 TRBJ2-5
ATSRDQRETQY TRBV15 - TRBJ2-5
ASSRGASYNEQF TRBV28 - TRBJ2-1
ASSTGTGDAQPQH TRBV21-1 - TRBJ1-5